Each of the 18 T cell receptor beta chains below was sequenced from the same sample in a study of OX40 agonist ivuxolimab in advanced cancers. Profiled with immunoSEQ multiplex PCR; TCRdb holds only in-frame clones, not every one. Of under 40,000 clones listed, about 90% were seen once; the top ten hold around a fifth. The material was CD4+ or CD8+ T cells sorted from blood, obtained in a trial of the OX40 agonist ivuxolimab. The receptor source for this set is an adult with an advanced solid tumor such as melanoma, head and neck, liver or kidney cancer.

The CDR3 DNA reads TGTGCCAGCAGTTTGTCTGTGGCAGGGATGACTGAAGCTTTCTTT. Protein product: CASSLSVAGMTEAFF. The chain links TRBV27 to TRBJ1-1; D might be TRBD1 (5 bases). Between the trimmed V and J ends, which lost 3 bases and 5 bases, there was a span of 16 bases. Per germline, CDR1 MNHEY and CDR2 SMNVEV (reference sequence). There are 15 residues in the CDR3.

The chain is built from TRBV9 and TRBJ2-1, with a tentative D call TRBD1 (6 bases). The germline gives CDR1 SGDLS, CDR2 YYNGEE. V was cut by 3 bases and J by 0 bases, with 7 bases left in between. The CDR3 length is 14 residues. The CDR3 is CASSGTDSYNEQFF. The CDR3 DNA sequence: TGTGCCAGCAGCGGGACAGACTCCTACAATGAGCAGTTCTTC.

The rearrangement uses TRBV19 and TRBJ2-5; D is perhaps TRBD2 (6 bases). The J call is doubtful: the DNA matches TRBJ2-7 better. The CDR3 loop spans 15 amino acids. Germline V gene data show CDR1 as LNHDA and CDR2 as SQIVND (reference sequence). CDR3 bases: TGTGCCAGTAGTATAAGCGGGCGACCTCCCTACGAGCAGTACTTC. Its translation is CASSISGRPPYEQYF.

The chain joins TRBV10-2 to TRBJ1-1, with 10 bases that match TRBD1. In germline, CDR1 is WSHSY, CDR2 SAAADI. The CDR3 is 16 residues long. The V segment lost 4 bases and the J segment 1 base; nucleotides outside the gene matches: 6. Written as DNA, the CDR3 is TGCGCCAGCAGTGTGGGGACAGGGGTTAGGAACACTGAAGCTTTCTTT. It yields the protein CASSVGTGVRNTEAFF.

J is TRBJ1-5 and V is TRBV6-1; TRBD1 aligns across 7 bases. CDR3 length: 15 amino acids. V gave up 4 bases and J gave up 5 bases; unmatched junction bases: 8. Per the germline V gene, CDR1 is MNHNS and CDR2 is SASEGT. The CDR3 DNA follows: TGTGCCAGCAGTGTAGGGACAGTCCCACATCAGCCCCAGCATTTT. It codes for CASSVGTVPHQPQHF.

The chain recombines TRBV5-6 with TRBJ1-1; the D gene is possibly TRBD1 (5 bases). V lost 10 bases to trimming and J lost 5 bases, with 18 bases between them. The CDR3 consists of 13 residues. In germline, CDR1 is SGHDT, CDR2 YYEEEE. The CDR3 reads CACKAQGGTEAFF. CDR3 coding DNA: TGTGCCTGTAAAGCCCAGGGAGGGACTGAAGCTTTCTTT.

In nucleotides, the CDR3 is TGTGCCAGCAGCTTAGGACCGGGGGCGCGTCAGCCCCAGCATTTT. It encodes CASSLGPGARQPQHF. The chain combines TRBV11-2 with TRBJ1-5, with D maybe TRBD1 (6 bases). The CDR3 spans 15 residues. CDR1 is SGHAT, CDR2 FQNNGV, per germline. V lost 1 base, J lost 6 bases, and 13 bases lay in between.

The CDR3 DNA sequence: TGTGCCAGCAGTGGGACAGGAGAAACTGAAGCTTTCTTT. This gives the protein CASSGTGETEAFF. The chain combines TRBV6-4 with TRBJ1-1, with TRBD1 matching 7 bases. Germline CDR1 is MRHNA and CDR2 is SNTAGT. The CDR3 runs 13 residues. Germline trimming cut 4 bases from V and 5 bases from J; bases unmatched to any gene: 4.

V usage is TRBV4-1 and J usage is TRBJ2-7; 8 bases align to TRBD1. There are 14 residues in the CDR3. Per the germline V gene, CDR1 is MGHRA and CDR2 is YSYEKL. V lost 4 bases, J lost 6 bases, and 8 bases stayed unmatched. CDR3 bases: TGCGCCAGCAGCCCCGAGCTGACAGGGGTCGAGCAGTACTTC. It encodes CASSPELTGVEQYF.

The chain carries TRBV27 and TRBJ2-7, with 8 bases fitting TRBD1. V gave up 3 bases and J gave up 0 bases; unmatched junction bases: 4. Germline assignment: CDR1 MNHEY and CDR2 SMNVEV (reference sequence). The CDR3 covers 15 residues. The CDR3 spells CASSFWTGSSYEQYF. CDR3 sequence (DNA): TGTGCCAGCAGTTTTTGGACAGGGAGCTCCTACGAGCAGTACTTC.

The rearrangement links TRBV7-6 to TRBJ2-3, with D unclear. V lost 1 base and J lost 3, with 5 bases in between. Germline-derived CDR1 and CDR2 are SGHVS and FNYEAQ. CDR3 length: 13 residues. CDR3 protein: CASSLGVTDTQYF. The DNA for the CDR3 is TGTGCCAGCAGCTTAGGGGTAACAGATACGCAGTATTTT.

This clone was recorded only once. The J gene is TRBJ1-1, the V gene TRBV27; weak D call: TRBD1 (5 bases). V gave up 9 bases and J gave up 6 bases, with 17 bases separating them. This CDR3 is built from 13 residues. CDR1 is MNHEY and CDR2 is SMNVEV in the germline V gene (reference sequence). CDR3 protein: CARGPPGGAEAFF. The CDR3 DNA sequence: TGTGCCAGAGGACCCCCGGGGGGAGCTGAAGCTTTCTTT.

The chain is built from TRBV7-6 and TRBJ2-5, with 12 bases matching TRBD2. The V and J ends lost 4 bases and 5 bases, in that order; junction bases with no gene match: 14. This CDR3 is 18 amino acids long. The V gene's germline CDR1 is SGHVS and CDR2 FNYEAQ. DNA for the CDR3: TGTGCCAGCAGCTACCCGGCCCCACTAGCGGGGGGCGCGGAGACCCAGTACTTC. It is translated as CASSYPAPLAGGAETQYF. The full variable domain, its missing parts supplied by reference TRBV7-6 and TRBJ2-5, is GAGVSQSPRYKVTKRGQDVALRCDPISGHVSLYWYRQALGQGPEFLTYFNYEAQQDKSGLPNDRFSAERPEGSISTLTIQRTEQRDSAMYRCASSYPAPLAGGAETQYFGPGTRLLVL.

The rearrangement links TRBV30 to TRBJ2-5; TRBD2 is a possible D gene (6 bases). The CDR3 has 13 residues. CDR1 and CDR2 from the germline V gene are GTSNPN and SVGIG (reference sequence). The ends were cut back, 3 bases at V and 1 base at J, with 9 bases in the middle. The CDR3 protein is CAWSGGVQETQYF. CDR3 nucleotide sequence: TGTGCCTGGAGCGGGGGTGTCCAAGAGACCCAGTACTTC.

CDR3 bases: TGTGCCAGCAGCTTGGCCGGACTAGCAGACAATGAGCAGTTCTTC. Translating it yields CASSLAGLADNEQFF. The chain links TRBV5-6 to TRBJ2-1; 8 nucleotides match TRBD2. V lost 0 bases to trimming and J lost 5 bases; unmatched junction nucleotides: 4. The CDR3 extends over 15 amino acids. The germline CDR1 and CDR2 sequences are SGHDT and YYEEEE.

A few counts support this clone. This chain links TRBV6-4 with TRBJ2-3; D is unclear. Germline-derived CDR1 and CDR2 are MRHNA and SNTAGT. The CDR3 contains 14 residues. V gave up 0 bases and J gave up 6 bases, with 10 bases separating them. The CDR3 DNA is TGTGCCAGCAGTGACTCTATAGAGACGGATACGCAGTATTTT. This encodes CASSDSIETDTQYF.

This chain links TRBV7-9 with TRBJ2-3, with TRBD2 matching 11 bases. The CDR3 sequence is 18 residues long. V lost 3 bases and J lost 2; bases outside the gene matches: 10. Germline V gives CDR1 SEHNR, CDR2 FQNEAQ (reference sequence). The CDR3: CASSFELAGAFPTDTQYF. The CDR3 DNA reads TGTGCCAGCAGCTTTGAACTAGCGGGGGCCTTTCCCACAGATACGCAGTATTTT.

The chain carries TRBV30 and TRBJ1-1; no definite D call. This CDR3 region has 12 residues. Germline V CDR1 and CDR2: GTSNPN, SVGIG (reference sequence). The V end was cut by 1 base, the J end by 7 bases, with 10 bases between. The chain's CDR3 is CAWSGQDLEAFF. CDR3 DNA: TGTGCCTGGAGTGGACAAGACCTTGAAGCTTTCTTT.